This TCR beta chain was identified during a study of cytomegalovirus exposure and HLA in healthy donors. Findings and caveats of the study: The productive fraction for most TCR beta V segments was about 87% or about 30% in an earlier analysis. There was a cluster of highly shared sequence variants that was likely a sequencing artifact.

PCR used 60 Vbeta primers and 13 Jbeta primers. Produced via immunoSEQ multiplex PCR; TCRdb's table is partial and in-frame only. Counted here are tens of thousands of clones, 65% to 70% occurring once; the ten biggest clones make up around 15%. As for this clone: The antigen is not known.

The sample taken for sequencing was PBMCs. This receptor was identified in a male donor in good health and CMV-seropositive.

CDR3: CASSSLAGQGAWETQYF. The CDR3 nucleotides are TGTGCCAGCAGCTCCCTTGCCGGACAGGGGGCCTGGGAGACCCAGTACTTC. The chain couples TRBV7-7 to TRBJ2-5, with 11 positions matching TRBD1. The CDR3 is 17 amino acids. Trimming removed 4 bases from V and 5 bases from J; junction bases left unmatched: 12. Germline CDR1 SSHAT, CDR2 FNYEAQ (reference sequence).